This T cell receptor (beta chain) was sequenced during a study of blood T cell repertoires in COVID-19. Study-wide context: Acute-phase and convalescent COVID-19 samples originated in the United States, Italy and Spain. T cells, B-cell-depleted T cells, or PBMCs provided the cDNA or gDNA that served as material.

The CDR3 extends over 12 amino acids. Germline CDR1 SNHLY, CDR2 FYNNEI. V was shortened by 8 bases and J by 2 bases, with 10 bases between the two germline ends. In the authors' methods: Cell counts per sample came from amplifying reference gene primers. Generated by immunoSEQ multiplex PCR, the TCRdb table keeps only in-frame clones and is missing some. That table gives V, J and clone size, and the DNA gave D and trimming. The repertoire holds approximately 68,000 clones, with 86% as singletons. The sequence was obtained from a woman in her fifties or sixties with acute or convalescent COVID-19. Sample: peripheral blood. This sequence joins TRBV2 and TRBJ2-7; maybe TRBD1 (6 bases). CDR3 in amino acids: CASLRGTYEQYF. CDR3 DNA sequence: TGTGCCAGCCTCAGGGGAACCTACGAGCAGTACTTC. Full variable domain (remainder filled in from reference TRBV2 and TRBJ2-7): EPEVTQTPSHQVTQMGQEVILRCVPISNHLYFYWYRQILGQKVEFLVSFYNNEISEKSEIFDDQFSVERPDGSNFTLKIRSTKLEDSAMYFCASLRGTYEQYFGPGTRLTVT.